One and the same sample provided the 12 T cell receptor beta chains below, sequenced in a study of a mutant IDH1 vaccine in newly diagnosed glioma. The time point was: week 23, last vaccination. In every dose of vaccine, 300 ug of mutant IDH1 20-mer peptide was given alongside topical imiquimod. The antigens for these receptors are not known. Produced via immunoSEQ multiplex PCR; TCRdb's table is partial and in-frame only. The sample yields 60,000 to 100,000 clones, 75% to 90% seen once. Sequences were derived from PBMCs, sampled from a glioma patient whose treatment included an IDH1 peptide vaccine. The receptors were sampled from a woman aged 50 to 65 with glioma.

The chain is built from TRBV27 and TRBJ2-7; 12 bases are shared with TRBD1. From germline, CDR1 is MNHEY and CDR2 SMNVEV (reference sequence). J lost 5 bases, V lost 5 bases, and 4 bases had no gene match. This CDR3 spans 14 amino acids. The CDR3 DNA reads TGTGCCAGCAGTGTCGGGACAGGGGGCGACGAGCAGTACTTC. It specifies CASSVGTGGDEQYF.

The J gene is TRBJ2-7, the V gene TRBV5-6, with D hard to call. CDR3 length: 12 amino acids. Germline V gene sequence: CDR1 SGHDT, CDR2 YYEEEE. V shed 3 bases and J shed 7 bases, with 11 bases lying between them. The CDR3 loop reads CASSWQVGEQYF. The CDR3 DNA is TGTGCCAGCAGCTGGCAAGTAGGAGAGCAGTACTTC.

The V and J genes are TRBV28 and TRBJ1-2, with D maybe TRBD1 (5 bases). The ends were cut back, 7 bases at V and 4 bases at J, with 13 bases in the middle. CDR3 size: 13 residues. Germline CDR1 MDHEN, CDR2 SYDVKM. The CDR3 spells CASTGPVGYGYTF. The CDR3 DNA reads TGTGCCAGCACAGGGCCGGTAGGCTATGGCTACACCTTC.

The genes are TRBV6-5 and TRBJ2-7; no definite D call. Per the germline V gene, CDR1 is MNHEY and CDR2 is SVGAGI. CDR3 length equals 11 residues. V lost 6 bases and J lost 7, with 10 bases in between. The CDR3 region is CASSYGWEQYF. The DNA of the CDR3 is TGTGCCAGCAGCTATGGATGGGAGCAGTACTTC.

This chain connects TRBV27 to TRBJ1-5; D might be TRBD1 (5 bases). CDR3 length: 13 residues. Deletions cut 2 bases from V and 3 bases from J, with 5 bases between. Per germline, CDR1 MNHEY and CDR2 SMNVEV (reference sequence). In DNA, the CDR3 is TGTGCCAGCAGTTTAGGGGCCAATCAGCCCCAGCATTTT. It encodes CASSLGANQPQHF.

This chain connects TRBV6-5 to TRBJ2-7; 11 positions match TRBD1. This CDR3 is 14 amino acids long. J was trimmed by 6 bases and V by 6 bases; bases with no gene match: 7. Germline V gives CDR1 MNHEY, CDR2 SVGAGI. CDR3 nucleotides: TGTGCCAGCAGGCGGGGACAGGGGGTTCTCGAGCAGTACTTC. Translation: CASRRGQGVLEQYF.

This clone showed up just a few times. V is TRBV7-8 and J is TRBJ1-1, with TRBD1 as a possible D gene (5 bases). CDR3 length equals 17 residues. V was cut by 5 bases and J by 0 bases, with 19 bases left in between. Germline CDR1 SGHVS, CDR2 FQNEAQ. The CDR3 spells CASSRRKRDSVNTEAFF. CDR3 bases: TGTGCCAGCAGCCGAAGGAAGAGGGACTCAGTGAACACTGAAGCTTTCTTT.

V and J are TRBV5-1 and TRBJ2-2, with 9 bases identical to TRBD2. The V segment lost 0 bases and the J segment 6 bases; nucleotides outside the gene matches: 3. Germline CDR1 and CDR2: SGHRS and YFSETQ. There are 15 residues in the CDR3. The CDR3 nucleotides read TGCGCCAGCAGCTTGGCTATAGCGGGAGCCGGGGAGCTGTTTTTT. As protein: CASSLAIAGAGELFF.

The CDR3 coding sequence is TGTGCCAGCAGCCCCACCGGGACTAACGCGCCCTACGAGCAGTACTTC. Encoded protein: CASSPTGTNAPYEQYF. The chain carries TRBV5-6 and TRBJ2-7, with TRBD2 matching 7 bases. Losses at the gene ends were 4 bases for V and 2 bases for J; bases not matched to a gene: 12. The CDR3 is 16 residues long. CDR1 SGHDT and CDR2 YYEEEE come from the germline V gene. The entire variable domain, with the rest obtained from reference TRBV5-6 and TRBJ2-7, is as follows: DAGVTQSPTHLIKTRGQQVTLRCSPKSGHDTVSWYQQALGQGPQFIFQYYEEEERQRGNFPDRFSGHQFPNYSSELNVNALLLGDSALYLCASSPTGTNAPYEQYFGPGTRLTVT.

The chain employs TRBV11-2 and TRBJ2-1; 10 bases line up with TRBD1. CDR1 is SGHAT, CDR2 FQNNGV, per germline. CDR3 size: 15 residues. J was trimmed by 9 bases and V by 7 bases; bases with no gene match: 12. The CDR3 DNA sequence: TGTGCCAGCACAACCGGGACAGGGGCTCAAGGTGAGCAGTTCTTC. Translating gives CASTTGTGAQGEQFF.

The chain couples TRBV27 to TRBJ2-1; 8 bases agree with TRBD1. Trimming at V came to 5 bases and at J to 8 bases, leaving 8 bases not matched to a gene. This CDR3 spans 14 amino acids. The germline gives CDR1 MNHEY, CDR2 SMNVEV (reference sequence). The DNA of the CDR3 is TGTGCCAGCAGTCCCCGACCAGGGGGCCATGAGCAGTTCTTC. It yields the protein CASSPRPGGHEQFF.

This chain uses TRBV19 with TRBJ2-5, with D perhaps matching TRBD1 (5 bases). The germline V gene encodes CDR1 LNHDA and CDR2 SQIVND (reference sequence). The CDR3 spans 14 residues. V lost 0 bases to trimming and J lost 4 bases, with 9 bases between them. CDR3 sequence: CASSIDWGPETQYF. The CDR3 bases are TGTGCCAGTAGTATAGATTGGGGCCCAGAGACCCAGTACTTC.